This entry lists 25 T cell receptor beta chains sequenced from one sample in a study of blood T cell repertoires in COVID-19. The data were produced by immunoSEQ multiplex PCR, yet TCRdb's version contains in-frame clones alone and is incomplete. The profile shows roughly 110,000 clones, roughly 83% of them singletons. The specimen sequenced was peripheral blood. The receptors here all came from a woman aged 70-85 years with acute or convalescent COVID-19.

For the CDR3, the DNA is TGTGCCAGCAGTGAAAGGGCTGGAGGCTACGAGCAGTACTTC. Its translation: CASSERAGGYEQYF. The genes are TRBV6-1 and TRBJ2-7, with D perhaps TRBD2 (5 bases). Between the trimmed V and J ends, which lost 2 bases and 3 bases, there was a span of 11 bases. The CDR3 has 14 amino acids. Germline V gene data show CDR1 as MNHNS and CDR2 as SASEGT.

The gene calls are TRBV15 and TRBJ2-7; D is perhaps TRBD1 (6 bases). Germline V gene sequence: CDR1 LNHNV, CDR2 YYDKDF (reference sequence). The CDR3 consists of 12 residues. The ends were cut back, 4 bases at V and 6 bases at J, with 10 bases in the middle. CDR3 DNA: TGTGCCACCAGCACCACAGGGCCCGAGCAGTACTTC. Its translation: CATSTTGPEQYF.

The chain carries TRBV11-3 and TRBJ2-5; the match to TRBD2 covers 13 bases. Germline CDR1 SGHNT, CDR2 YENEEA. J lost 2 bases, V lost 4 bases, and 4 bases had no gene match. There are 16 residues in the CDR3. CDR3 coding DNA: TGTGCCAGCAGCTCAAGGACTAGCGGGGGACAAGAGACCCAGTACTTC. It yields the protein CASSSRTSGGQETQYF.

This clone came up a few times. This chain joins TRBV5-1 and TRBJ2-2; 14 nucleotides match TRBD2. Germline CDR1 SGHRS, CDR2 YFSETQ. This CDR3 is 18 amino acids long. The V and J ends lost 1 base and 7 bases, in that order; junction bases with no gene match: 9. CDR3 DNA: TGCGCCAGCAGCTTGAAAGGGGGGACTAGCGGGAGTATCGGGGAGCTGTTTTTT. Protein: CASSLKGGTSGSIGELFF. Full variable domain (remainder filled in from reference TRBV5-1 and TRBJ2-2): KAGVTQTPRYLIKTRGQQVTLSCSPISGHRSVSWYQQTPGQGLQFLFEYFSETQRNKGNFPGRFSGRQFSNSRSEMNVSTLELGDSALYLCASSLKGGTSGSIGELFFGEGSRLTVL.

J is TRBJ2-1 and V is TRBV7-3, with a tentative D call TRBD2 (6 bases). Trimming left V 5 bases short and J 6 bases short, with 17 bases between. In germline, CDR1 is SGHTA, CDR2 FQGTGA. The CDR3 has 15 residues. In nucleotides, the CDR3 is TGTGCCAGCAGCCCCCCGGGGGACGGATTCAATGAGCAGTTCTTC. Amino acid sequence: CASSPPGDGFNEQFF.

J is TRBJ1-1 and V is TRBV5-1; D gene ambiguous. The germline V gene has CDR1 SGHRS and CDR2 YFSETQ. The ends were cut back, 2 bases at V and 7 bases at J, with 12 bases in the middle. This CDR3 spans 13 amino acids. Written as DNA, the CDR3 is TGCGCCAGCAGCTTAACCGTCGCCAGTGAAGCTTTCTTT. Its translation is CASSLTVASEAFF.

This chain connects TRBV6-6 to TRBJ1-2, with D tentatively TRBD1 (6 bases). Trimming removed 3 bases from V and 2 bases from J, with 10 bases in between. Germline V gene lookup returns CDR1 MNHNY and CDR2 SVGAGI (reference sequence). The CDR3 sequence is 14 residues long. The CDR3 bases are TGTGCCAGCAGTTATGGGAGGGGGAACTATGGCTACACCTTC. The encoded protein is CASSYGRGNYGYTF.

The chain joins TRBV19 to TRBJ1-5; D is perhaps TRBD1 (6 bases). The CDR3 has 17 amino acids. The germline CDR1 and CDR2 sequences are LNHDA and SQIVND (reference sequence). Trimming stripped 3 bases from V and 6 bases from J, with 21 bases between. The CDR3 is CASSIRGGRSGGQPQHF. The CDR3, as DNA: TGTGCCAGTAGTATCCGGGGGGGCAGATCTGGAGGTCAGCCCCAGCATTTT.

The rearrangement uses TRBV27 and TRBJ1-3; 7 bases map to TRBD1. Per the germline V gene, CDR1 is MNHEY and CDR2 is SMNVEV (reference sequence). The length of the CDR3 is 20 residues. V shed 5 bases and J 2 bases; nucleotides not matched to a gene: 21. CDR3 region: CASSSPQWTGPFYPGNTIYF. The CDR3 DNA is TGTGCCAGCAGTAGCCCCCAGTGGACAGGCCCTTTTTATCCTGGAAACACCATATATTTT.

The genes are TRBV5-4 and TRBJ1-2, with 11 bases matching TRBD1. The ends lost 5 bases at V and 4 bases at J; junction bases unmatched: 4. The CDR3 runs 14 residues. Germline V gene sequence: CDR1 SGHNT, CDR2 YYREEE (reference sequence). CDR3 in DNA: TGTGCCAGCAGGAGGGGACAGGGGGGCTATGGCTACACCTTC. As protein: CASRRGQGGYGYTF.

The V call is TRBV25-1, the J call TRBJ2-2; TRBD1 aligns across 8 bases. This CDR3 is built from 16 residues. Losses at the gene ends were 3 bases for V and 4 bases for J; bases not matched to a gene: 7. Germline V gene lookup returns CDR1 MGHDK and CDR2 SYGVNS. CDR3 protein: CASSDGQGAFTGELFF. DNA for the CDR3: TGTGCCAGCAGTGACGGGCAGGGGGCCTTCACCGGGGAGCTGTTTTTT.

The CDR3 region is CASSLDFGLGGSGNTIYF. The DNA for the CDR3 is TGTGCCAGCAGCTTAGATTTCGGGCTAGGGGGATCTGGAAACACCATATATTTT. The J gene is TRBJ1-3, the V gene TRBV11-2; tentatively, D is TRBD1 (6 bases). The germline V gene has CDR1 SGHAT and CDR2 FQNNGV. The CDR3 is made up of 18 amino acids. Trimming cost V 0 bases and J 1 base, with 16 bases left between them.

The rearrangement links TRBV7-9 to TRBJ2-6; 8 nucleotides agree with TRBD1. CDR1 and CDR2 (germline): SEHNR, FQNEAQ (reference sequence). The CDR3 covers 18 residues. Trimming cost V 1 base and J 4 bases; bases outside gene matches: 9. CDR3 DNA: TGTGCCAGCAGCTTAGGTGGCAGGGGGCGAACCGGGGCCAACGTCCTGACTTTC. This codes for CASSLGGRGRTGANVLTF. The complete variable domain, with remaining parts taken from reference TRBV7-9 and TRBJ2-6, reads DTGVSQNPRHKITKRGQNVTFRCDPISEHNRLYWYRQTLGQGPEFLTYFQNEAQLEKSRLLSDRFSAERPKGSFSTLEIQRTEQGDSAMYLCASSLGGRGRTGANVLTFGAGSRLTVL.

The V and J genes are TRBV29-1 and TRBJ1-2; D remains ambiguous. The germline V gene encodes CDR1 SQVTM and CDR2 ANQGSEA. The CDR3 totals 13 residues. V shed 4 bases and J shed 2 bases, with 11 bases lying between them. This CDR3 reads CSVGGDWNYGYTF. The CDR3 DNA is TGCAGCGTTGGGGGAGACTGGAACTATGGCTACACCTTC.

The gene calls are TRBV11-2 and TRBJ2-7; 10 bases map to TRBD2. CDR3 length: 13 amino acids. Germline lookup yields CDR1 SGHAT and CDR2 FQNNGV. The junction had 5 bases not matched to a gene; V was cut back by 3 bases and J by 9 bases. Here the CDR3 DNA reads TGTGCCAGCAGCTTTACTAGCGGGGATCGGCAGTACTTC. Translating it yields CASSFTSGDRQYF. The full variable domain, rest sourced from reference TRBV11-2 and TRBJ2-7, is EAGVAQSPRYKIIEKRQSVAFWCNPISGHATLYWYQQILGQGPKLLIQFQNNGVVDDSQLPKDRFSAERLKGVDSTLKIQPAKLEDSAVYLCASSFTSGDRQYFGPGTRLTVT.

The chain couples TRBV7-9 to TRBJ2-4; 10 bases map to TRBD2. The germline V gene encodes CDR1 SEHNR and CDR2 FQNEAQ (reference sequence). This CDR3 comprises 17 residues. Unmatched junction bases numbered 4, after V lost 1 base and J lost 1 base. CDR3 sequence reads: CASSLVAGGRAKNIQYF. The CDR3, as DNA: TGTGCCAGCAGCTTAGTAGCGGGGGGTCGCGCCAAAAACATTCAGTACTTC.

V is TRBV6-4 and J is TRBJ1-1; possibly TRBD1 for D (5 bases). Per germline, CDR1 MRHNA and CDR2 SNTAGT. The CDR3 is 13 residues long. Trimming removed 4 bases at V and 4 bases at J, with 10 bases between. This chain's CDR3 is CASSVDSFTEAFF. The CDR3 DNA reads TGTGCCAGCAGTGTCGACAGCTTCACTGAAGCTTTCTTT.

V usage is TRBV11-3 and J usage is TRBJ2-7; the D is unclear. Trimming took 1 base from V and 6 from J, leaving 10 bases between them. Germline values: CDR1 SGHNT, CDR2 YENEEA. This CDR3 has 13 residues. DNA of the CDR3: TGTGCCAGCAGCTTAGCGGCAGCAGGCGAGCAGTACTTC. The encoded protein is CASSLAAAGEQYF.

The chain carries TRBV6-5 and TRBJ2-7; TRBD1 matches at 8 bases. The CDR3 sequence is 15 residues long. The germline V gene has CDR1 MNHEY and CDR2 SVGAGI. V lost 5 bases to trimming and J lost 2 bases; unmatched junction nucleotides: 8. The CDR3 reads CASSRTGTGTYEQYF. For the CDR3, the DNA is TGTGCCAGCAGTAGGACCGGGACAGGCACCTACGAGCAGTACTTC.

A single count supports this clone. The genes are TRBV6-5 and TRBJ2-7; TRBD1 aligns across 9 bases. The CDR3 is made up of 16 amino acids. J gave up 5 bases and V 2 bases, and 10 bases lay outside the gene matches. The germline CDR1 and CDR2 sequences are MNHEY and SVGAGI. CDR3 DNA sequence: TGTGCCAGCAGTTACGCCCGGGACAGGGTGGGGGACGAGCAGTACTTC. Translation: CASSYARDRVGDEQYF.

The chain links TRBV3-1 (or the pseudogene TRBV3-2) to TRBJ2-1, with 10 bases matching TRBD2. The CDR3 is 18 amino acids. CDR1 is LGHDT, CDR2 YNNKEL, per germline (reference sequence). J gave up 5 bases and V 4 bases, and 14 bases lay outside the gene matches. The DNA of the CDR3 is TGTGCCAGCAGCCGGCTAAGGGGCTTGCTAGCGGGAGACAATGAGCAGTTCTTC. Its protein product is CASSRLRGLLAGDNEQFF.

This CDR3 is CATSIEPDGVSPLHF. The CDR3 region has the DNA TGTGCCACCAGCATAGAACCCGACGGGGTGTCACCCCTCCACTTT. The J gene is TRBJ1-6, the V gene TRBV15; unclear D gene. Germline-derived CDR1 and CDR2 are LNHNV and YYDKDF (reference sequence). Between the trimmed V and J ends, which lost 4 bases and 10 bases, there was a span of 17 bases. The CDR3 has 15 amino acids. The variable domain in full, completed from reference TRBV15 and TRBJ1-6, reads DAMVIQNPRYQVTQFGKPVTLSCSQTLNHNVMYWYQQKSSQAPKLLFHYYDKDFNNEADTPDNFQSRRPNTSFCFLDIRSPGLGDTAMYLCATSIEPDGVSPLHFGNGTRLTVT.

The chain joins TRBV30 to TRBJ2-7; no clear D gene. The CDR3 spans 13 residues. Germline V CDR1 and CDR2: GTSNPN, SVGIG (reference sequence). V shed 0 bases and J shed 4 bases, with 10 bases lying between them. CDR3 sequence: CAWSVSVHYEQYF. The CDR3 DNA sequence: TGTGCCTGGAGTGTATCCGTACATTACGAGCAGTACTTC.

In this sample, this clone turned up once. In DNA form, the CDR3 reads TGCAGCGTTTCAGAGGGCGGAAATGAAAAACTGTTTTTT. This translates into CSVSEGGNEKLFF. The J gene is TRBJ1-4, the V gene TRBV29-1; no clear D. Trimming took off 5 bases at V and 5 bases at J, with 12 bases between the two ends. Germline CDR1 reads SQVTM; CDR2 reads ANQGSEA. This CDR3 has 13 residues.

The J gene is TRBJ1-1, the V gene TRBV19; no clear D. In germline, CDR1 is LNHDA, CDR2 SQIVND (reference sequence). The ends were cut back, 5 bases at V and 1 base at J, with 11 bases in the middle. This CDR3 is 14 amino acids long. The CDR3 spells CASSPKTWNTEAFF. The CDR3 bases are TGTGCCAGTAGTCCAAAGACATGGAACACTGAAGCTTTCTTT.